Reported below is one T cell receptor (beta chain). Antigen: not known. This sample is drawn from a study of blood T cells in healthy people across ages. Study observations and caveats: Possibly confounding the expanded clonotype changes was the fact that donor CMV status was unknown.

Using a J-beta primer mix together with a sample-barcoded 5' primer, a second PCR was run for roughly 7 to 11 cycles. From the 5' RACE reads, TCRdb called clonotypes with MiXCR, one entry per CDR3 protein. The sample records 1.4 million to 1.5 million distinct CDR3 sequences, 35% to 45% being singletons. Germline V lookup: CDR1 DFQATT, CDR2 SNEGSKA (reference sequence). Trimming took off 6 bases at V and 1 base at J, with 18 bases between the two ends. The CDR3 runs 15 residues. Sequenced input: blood. The TCR originated in a woman under 30 in good health. V gene TRBV20-1 combines with J gene TRBJ2-5, with D possibly matching TRBD2 (5 bases). The CDR3 is CSAFDYTISQETQYF. The CDR3 nucleotides read TGCAGTGCCTTCGACTATACGATAAGCCAAGAGACCCAGTACTTC.